This TCR beta chain was recorded in a study of CD8+ T cells in alopecia areata (dated by TCRdb to the late 2010s). For the wider study: The treated patients, all with moderate-to-severe alopecia areata, were enrolled in an open-label pilot trial of oral tofacitinib given at 5 to 10 mg twice daily. Tofacitinib was administered for 6 to 18 months, and 6 months of follow-up off drug were then conducted to assess delayed response and recurrence. The study used high-throughput TCRbeta sequencing to examine T cell clonal expansion in alopecia areata, in both the C3H/HeJ mouse model and human patients. Scalp tissue and sorted CD4+ and CD8+ peripheral blood T cells from patchy and totalis/universalis alopecia areata patients and from healthy controls were covered by human TCRbeta sequencing. Patients on tofacitinib were biopsied at baseline and after 4 and 24 weeks of treatment, and several of the patients also had a later scalp biopsy. Clonality in the scalp was compared among normal scalp (n=4), patchy alopecia areata scalp (n=8), and alopecia totalis/universalis scalp (n=8). RNA came from the PAXgene miRNA kit for fixed scalp, the miRNeasy kit for PBMCs, and the RNeasy kit for mouse skin. TCRbeta CDR3 regions were amplified by immunoSEQ multiplex PCR using 35 Vbeta forward and 13 Jbeta reverse primers.

Library generation was performed with the immunoSEQ multiplex PCR assay. For TCR sequencing, RNA was extracted from every sample and reverse transcribed into cDNA to serve as template. SuperScript III was used to make first-strand cDNA, primed with a 2:1 mix of oligo-dT and random hexamers. A synthetic immune receptor repertoire was used to gauge amplification bias, and whatever bias remained was removed computationally. The authors processed their data as follows. Raw reads were preprocessed to remove errors, and CDR3 was defined according to IMGT conventions as the region from the conserved cysteine to phenylalanine. To get clonality, Shannon entropy was normalized by log2 of the number of productive unique TCRs and the result was subtracted from 1. Whether scalp clones were CD4 or CD8 was inferred by matching scalp TCRbeta sequences against CD4 and CD8 repertoires sorted from blood. TCRdb took over this immuneACCESS table, retaining in-frame rearrangements with V and J assigned. Such tables are incomplete; in checked studies, under half of the missing clones stem from an unresolved V gene, and the remainder is unexplained. The DNA was the basis for D and trimming; V, J and clone size are from that table. This sample gives fewer than 100,000 clones in total; 35% to 45% of them show up just once. The ten largest clones add up to about 0.79% of the sample.

With regard to this clone: Its antigen remains unidentified. One base away there is no much larger clone; base qualities are not given.

Peripheral blood and lesional scalp punch biopsies were obtained from patients with alopecia areata. PBMCs were isolated by density centrifugation and stained for CD3, CD4 and CD8, and CD4+ and CD8+ T cells were sorted on a FACSAria. The study at large found these results: Resident alphabeta T cells in normal human skin are also sequenced, complicating scalp TCR repertoire analysis, unlike mouse skin dominated by gammadelta T cells. Compared with mice, TCR sequences shared between patients were less clear, possibly partly because of HLA diversity across the patient population. Compared with normal scalp, lesional scalp, particularly in alopecia totalis/universalis, had higher clonality and more expanded CD8+ clones, which suggests antigenic drive.

The trim is 6 bases for V and 4 bases for J, with a gap of 10 bases between the germline ends. The CDR3 has 14 amino acids, counting the end cysteine and phenylalanine. The CDR3 DNA has 42 bases and is translated from base 1. In the germline V gene, CDR1 corresponds to MNHEY and CDR2 to SVGAGI. Sequencing used CD4+ T cells sorted from blood. Here the chain combines TRBV6-5 and TRBJ2-6, with the D segment possibly TRBD1 or TRBD2, each aligning over 6 bases. The TCR was taken from a human donor with alopecia areata. In nucleotides, the sequence is TGTGCCAGCAGCCCGGGGGCGGGGGCCAACGTCCTGACTTTC. Translated, this gives CASSPGAGANVLTF.